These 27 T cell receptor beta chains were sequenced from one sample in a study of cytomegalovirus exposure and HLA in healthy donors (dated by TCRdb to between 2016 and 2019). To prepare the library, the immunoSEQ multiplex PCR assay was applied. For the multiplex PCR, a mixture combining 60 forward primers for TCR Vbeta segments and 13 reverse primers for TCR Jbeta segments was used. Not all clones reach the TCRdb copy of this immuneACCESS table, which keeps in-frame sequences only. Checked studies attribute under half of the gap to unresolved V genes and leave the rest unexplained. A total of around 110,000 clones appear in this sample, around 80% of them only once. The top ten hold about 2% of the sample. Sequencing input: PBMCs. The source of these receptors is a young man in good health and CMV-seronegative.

The CDR3: CASSLGQGINGYTF. CDR3 nucleotides: TGTGCCAGCAGCTTGGGACAGGGGATTAATGGCTACACCTTC. The chain has TRBV7-9 and TRBJ1-2; TRBD1 aligns across 10 bases. V lost 3 bases and J lost 6; bases outside the gene matches: 4. The CDR3 sequence is 14 residues long. Per the germline V gene, CDR1 is SEHNR and CDR2 is FQNEAQ (reference sequence).

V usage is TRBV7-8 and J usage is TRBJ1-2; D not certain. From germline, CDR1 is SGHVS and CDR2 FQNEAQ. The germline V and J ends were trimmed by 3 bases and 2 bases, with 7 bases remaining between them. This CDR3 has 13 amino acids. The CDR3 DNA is TGTGCCAGCAGCTTCTTGGGCAACTATGGCTACACCTTC. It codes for CASSFLGNYGYTF.

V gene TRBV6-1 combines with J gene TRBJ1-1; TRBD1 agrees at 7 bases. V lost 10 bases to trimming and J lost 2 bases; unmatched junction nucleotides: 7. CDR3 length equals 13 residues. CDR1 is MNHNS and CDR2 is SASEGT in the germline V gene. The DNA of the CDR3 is TGTGCCACCCGACAGGGACCTAACACTGAAGCTTTCTTT. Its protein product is CATRQGPNTEAFF.

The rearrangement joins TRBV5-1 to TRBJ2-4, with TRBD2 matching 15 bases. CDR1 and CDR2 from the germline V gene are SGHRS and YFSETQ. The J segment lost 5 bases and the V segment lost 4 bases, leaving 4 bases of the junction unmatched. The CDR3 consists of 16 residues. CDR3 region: CASSVGLAGGENIQYF. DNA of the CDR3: TGCGCCAGCAGCGTCGGACTAGCGGGGGGGGAAAACATTCAGTACTTC.

CDR3 nucleotides: TGCGCCAGCAGCTTGGGGCAGCGGGGGGTTGTAGAGACCCAGTACTTC. Translation: CASSLGQRGVVETQYF. V gene TRBV5-1 combines with J gene TRBJ2-5, with 9 bases fitting TRBD2. The CDR3 is 16 residues long. Germline assignment: CDR1 SGHRS and CDR2 YFSETQ. Trimming at V came to 0 bases and at J to 4 bases, leaving 7 bases not matched to a gene.

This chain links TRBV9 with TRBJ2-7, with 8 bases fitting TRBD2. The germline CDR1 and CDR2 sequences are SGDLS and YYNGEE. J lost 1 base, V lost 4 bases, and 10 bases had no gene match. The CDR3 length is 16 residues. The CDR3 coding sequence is TGTGCCAGCAGCCCGCACTTACTAGCGGTGTCCTACGAGCAGTACTTC. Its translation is CASSPHLLAVSYEQYF.

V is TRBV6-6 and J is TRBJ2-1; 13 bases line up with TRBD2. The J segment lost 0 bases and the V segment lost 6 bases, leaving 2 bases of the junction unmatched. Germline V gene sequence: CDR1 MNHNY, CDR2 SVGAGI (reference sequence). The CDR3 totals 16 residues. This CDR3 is CASSWTSGSSYNEQFF. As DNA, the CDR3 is TGTGCCAGCAGCTGGACTAGCGGGAGCTCCTACAATGAGCAGTTCTTC.

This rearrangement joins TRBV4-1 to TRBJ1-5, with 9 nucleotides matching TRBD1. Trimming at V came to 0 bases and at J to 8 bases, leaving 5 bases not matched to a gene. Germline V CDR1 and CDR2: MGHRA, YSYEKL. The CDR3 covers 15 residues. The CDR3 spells CASSQDGTGWEPQHF. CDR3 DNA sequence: TGCGCCAGCAGCCAAGACGGGACAGGGTGGGAGCCCCAGCATTTT.

DNA of the CDR3: TGTGCCACTGGGAGGGGACAGGGGCCCGTGTACGAGCAGTACTTC. It yields the protein CATGRGQGPVYEQYF. The chain couples TRBV27 to TRBJ2-7, with TRBD1 identical over 10 bases. The V gene's germline CDR1 is MNHEY and CDR2 SMNVEV (reference sequence). The J segment lost 4 bases and the V segment lost 10 bases, leaving 13 bases of the junction unmatched. CDR3 length: 15 amino acids.

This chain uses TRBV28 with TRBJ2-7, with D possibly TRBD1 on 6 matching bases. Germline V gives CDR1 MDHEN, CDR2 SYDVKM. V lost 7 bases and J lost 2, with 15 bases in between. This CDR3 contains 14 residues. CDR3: CASNAPGQPYEQYF. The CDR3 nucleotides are TGTGCCAGCAACGCGCCCGGACAGCCCTACGAGCAGTACTTC.

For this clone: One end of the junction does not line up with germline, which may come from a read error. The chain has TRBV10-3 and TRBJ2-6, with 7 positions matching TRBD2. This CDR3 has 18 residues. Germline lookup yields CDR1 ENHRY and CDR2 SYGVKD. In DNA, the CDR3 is TGTGCCGCCTACGGCGGGGGTTACCCAAGCTCTGGGGCCAACGGCCTGACTTTC. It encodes CAAYGGGYPSSGANGLTF.

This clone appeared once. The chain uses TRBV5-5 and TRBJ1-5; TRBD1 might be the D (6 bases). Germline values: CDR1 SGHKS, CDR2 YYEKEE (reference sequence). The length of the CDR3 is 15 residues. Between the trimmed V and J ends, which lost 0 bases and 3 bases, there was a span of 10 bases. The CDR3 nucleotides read TGTGCCAGCAGCTTGGTGCAGGGGAACAATCAGCCCCAGCATTTT. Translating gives CASSLVQGNNQPQHF.

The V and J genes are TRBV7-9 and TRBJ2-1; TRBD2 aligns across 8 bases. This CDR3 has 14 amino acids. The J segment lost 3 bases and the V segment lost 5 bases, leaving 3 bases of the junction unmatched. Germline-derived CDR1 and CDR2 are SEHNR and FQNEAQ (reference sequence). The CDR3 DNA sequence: TGTGCCAGCAGCAACGGGGGGGTCTACAATGAGCAGTTCTTC. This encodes CASSNGGVYNEQFF.

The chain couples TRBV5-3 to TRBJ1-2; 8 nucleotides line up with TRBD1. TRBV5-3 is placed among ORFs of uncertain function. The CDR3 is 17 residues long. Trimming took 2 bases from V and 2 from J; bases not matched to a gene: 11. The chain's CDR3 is CARSFLDPRGRNYGYTF. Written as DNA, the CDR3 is TGTGCCAGAAGCTTTCTAGACCCCAGGGGGCGCAACTATGGCTACACCTTC.

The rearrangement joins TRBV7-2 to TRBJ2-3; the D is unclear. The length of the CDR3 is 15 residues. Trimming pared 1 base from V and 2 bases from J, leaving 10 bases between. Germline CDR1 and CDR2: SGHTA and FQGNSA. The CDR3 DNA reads TGTGCCAGCAGCTTAGTCGGCGGTTCCACAGATACGCAGTATTTT. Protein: CASSLVGGSTDTQYF. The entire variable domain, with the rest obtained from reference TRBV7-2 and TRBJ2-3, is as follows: GAGVSQSPSNKVTEKGKDVELRCDPISGHTALYWYRQSLGQGLEFLIYFQGNSAPDKSGLPSDRFSAERTGGSVSTLTIQRTQQEDSAVYLCASSLVGGSTDTQYFGPGTRLTVL.

The chain's CDR3 is CASSEAGPMTQYF. The CDR3 DNA is TGTGCCAGTAGTGAGGCAGGGCCCATGACCCAGTACTTC. The chain recombines TRBV19 with TRBJ2-5; a possible D gene is TRBD1 (5 bases). The CDR3 sequence is 13 residues long. Trimming removed 5 bases from V and 7 bases from J, with 14 bases in between. The germline V gene has CDR1 LNHDA and CDR2 SQIVND (reference sequence).

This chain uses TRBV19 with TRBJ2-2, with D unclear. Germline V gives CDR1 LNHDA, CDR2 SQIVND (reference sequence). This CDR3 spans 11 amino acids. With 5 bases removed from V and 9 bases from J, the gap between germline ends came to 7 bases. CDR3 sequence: CASSLGRELFF. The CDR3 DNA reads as TGTGCCAGTAGTCTTGGGCGGGAGCTGTTTTTT.

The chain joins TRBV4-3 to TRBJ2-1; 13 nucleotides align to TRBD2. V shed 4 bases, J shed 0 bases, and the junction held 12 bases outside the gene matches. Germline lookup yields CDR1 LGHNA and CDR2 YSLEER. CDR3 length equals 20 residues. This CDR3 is CASSRRLAGGPESSYNEQFF. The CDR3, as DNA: TGCGCCAGCAGCCGTAGACTAGCGGGGGGCCCCGAGAGCTCCTACAATGAGCAGTTCTTC.

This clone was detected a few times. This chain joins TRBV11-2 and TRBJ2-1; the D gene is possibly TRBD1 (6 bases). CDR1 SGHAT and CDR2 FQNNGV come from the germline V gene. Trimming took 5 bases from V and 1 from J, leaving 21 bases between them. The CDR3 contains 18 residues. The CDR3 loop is CASSHGQTPGSSYNEQFF. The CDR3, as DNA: TGTGCCAGCAGCCATGGACAGACCCCAGGGAGTTCCTACAATGAGCAGTTCTTC.

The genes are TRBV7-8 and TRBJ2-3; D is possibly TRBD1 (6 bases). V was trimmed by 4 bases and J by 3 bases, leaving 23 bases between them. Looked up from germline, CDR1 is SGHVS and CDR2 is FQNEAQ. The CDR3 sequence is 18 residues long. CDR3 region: CASSSPPRDTPRTDTQYF. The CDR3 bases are TGTGCCAGCAGCTCCCCCCCCCGGGACACACCAAGGACAGATACGCAGTATTTT.

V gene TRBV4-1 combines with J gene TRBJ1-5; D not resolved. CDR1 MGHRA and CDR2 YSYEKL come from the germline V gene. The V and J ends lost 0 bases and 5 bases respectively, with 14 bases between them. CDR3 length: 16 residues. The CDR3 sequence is CASSQDPGNYYQPQHF. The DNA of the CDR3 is TGCGCCAGCAGCCAAGATCCGGGGAACTACTATCAGCCCCAGCATTTT.

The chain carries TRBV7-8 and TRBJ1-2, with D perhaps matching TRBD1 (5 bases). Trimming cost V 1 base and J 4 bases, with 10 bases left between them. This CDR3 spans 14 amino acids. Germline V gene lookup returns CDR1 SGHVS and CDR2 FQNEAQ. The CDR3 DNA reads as TGTGCCAGCAGCTTAGGGTCAGGGTCCTATGGCTACACCTTC. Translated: CASSLGSGSYGYTF.

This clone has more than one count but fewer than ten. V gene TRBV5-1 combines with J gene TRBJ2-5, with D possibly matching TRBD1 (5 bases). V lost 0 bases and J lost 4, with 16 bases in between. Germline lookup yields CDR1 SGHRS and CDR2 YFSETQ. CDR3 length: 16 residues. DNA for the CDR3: TGCGCCAGCAGCTTGGGGGTGGCAGGGATGGGAGAGACCCAGTACTTC. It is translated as CASSLGVAGMGETQYF.

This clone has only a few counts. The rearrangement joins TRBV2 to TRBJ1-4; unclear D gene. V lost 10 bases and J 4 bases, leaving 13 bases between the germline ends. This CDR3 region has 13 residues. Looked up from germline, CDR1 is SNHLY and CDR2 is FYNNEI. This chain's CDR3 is CATHRELNEKLFF. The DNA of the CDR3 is TGTGCCACTCACCGGGAACTTAATGAAAAACTGTTTTTT.

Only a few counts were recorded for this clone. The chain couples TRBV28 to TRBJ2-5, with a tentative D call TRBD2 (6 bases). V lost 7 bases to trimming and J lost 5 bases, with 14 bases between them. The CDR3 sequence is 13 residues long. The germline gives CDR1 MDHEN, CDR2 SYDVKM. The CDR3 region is CASISGREETQYF. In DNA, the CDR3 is TGTGCCAGCATTAGCGGCAGGGAGGAGACCCAGTACTTC.

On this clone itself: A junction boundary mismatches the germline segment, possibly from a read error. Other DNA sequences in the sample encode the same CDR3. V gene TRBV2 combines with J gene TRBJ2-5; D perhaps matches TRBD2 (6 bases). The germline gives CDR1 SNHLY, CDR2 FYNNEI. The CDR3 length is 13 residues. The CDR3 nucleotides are TGTGCCAGCGGGATGCGGGACCAAGAGACTCAGTACTTC. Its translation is CASGMRDQETQYF.

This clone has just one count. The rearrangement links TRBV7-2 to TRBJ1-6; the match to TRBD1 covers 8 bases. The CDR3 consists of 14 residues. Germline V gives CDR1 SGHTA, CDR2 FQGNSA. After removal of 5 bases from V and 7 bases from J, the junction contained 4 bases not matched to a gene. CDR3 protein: CASSPQGANSPLHF. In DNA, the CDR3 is TGTGCCAGCAGCCCCCAGGGGGCCAATTCACCCCTCCACTTT.